The 9 T cell receptor beta chains given below trace back to one sample, sequenced in a study of CD8 T cells in ankylosing spondylitis. TCRdb itself ran the 5' RACE reads through MiXCR, one entry per CDR3 protein. This table holds 700,000 or so distinct CDR3 sequences, under 20% found once. These receptors are not linked to any known antigen. Study-wide results and caveats: Blood of patients with ankylosing spondylitis appeared to be characterized by a TCR beta motif of several highly homologous variants.

The sample was blood, either unsorted or a sorted T cell fraction (not recorded which). Receptors originate from a male donor with ankylosing spondylitis.

The J gene is TRBJ2-7, the V gene TRBV6-1; the D gene is possibly TRBD2 (7 bases). The CDR3 sequence is 14 residues long. Germline-derived CDR1 and CDR2 are MNHNS and SASEGT. Trimming shortened V by 6 bases and J by 3 bases, and 15 bases separated the two germline ends. As DNA, the CDR3 is TGTGCCAGCAGAATAGGGGGAGGGGGCTACGAGCAGTACTTC. Its translation: CASRIGGGGYEQYF.

The gene calls are TRBV12-3 or TRBV12-4 and TRBJ2-7; 12 positions match TRBD2. The junction had 11 bases not matched to a gene; V was cut back by 6 bases and J by 5 bases. This CDR3 contains 16 residues. This CDR3 reads CASSTTGLAGLHEQYF. The DNA of the CDR3 is TGTGCCAGCAGCACAACCGGACTAGCGGGGTTGCACGAGCAGTACTTC.

The rearrangement joins TRBV6-1 to TRBJ1-5; D is ambiguous. V was pared by 5 bases and J by 3 bases, with 5 bases between. Germline lookup yields CDR1 MNHNS and CDR2 SASEGT. The CDR3 is 12 residues long. The CDR3 nucleotides read TGTGCCAGCAGTCGTCCCAATCAGCCCCAGCATTTT. Its protein is CASSRPNQPQHF.

The chain is built from TRBV4-1 and TRBJ1-2; a weak D match, TRBD1 (5 bases). V lost 0 bases, J lost 8 bases, and 16 bases lay in between. This CDR3 has 15 residues. Per germline, CDR1 MGHRA and CDR2 YSYEKL. As DNA, the CDR3 is TGCGCCAGCAGCCAAGAGTTGAGGGACCTCCGGGGCTACACCTTC. Protein: CASSQELRDLRGYTF.

This clonotype was counted a single time. J is TRBJ2-3 and V is TRBV4-1; D unresolved. V was shortened by 1 base and J by 8 bases, with 16 bases between the two germline ends. The CDR3 covers 15 residues. Germline lookup yields CDR1 MGHRA and CDR2 YSYEKL. CDR3 in DNA: TGCGCCAGCAGCCAAGGGCCCCCACCGACCGGTACGCAGTATTTT. It yields the protein CASSQGPPPTGTQYF.

The table lists this clonotype with a few counts. The chain couples TRBV12-3 or TRBV12-4 to TRBJ2-1; TRBD2 agrees at 14 bases. V was pared by 6 bases and J by 9 bases, with 7 bases of the junction left unmatched. The CDR3 length is 15 residues. CDR3 coding DNA: TGTGCCAGCAGGGGGGGACTAGCGGGAGTTGGTGAGCAGTTCTTC. Residues: CASRGGLAGVGEQFF.

This clonotype was seen repeatedly, ten times or more. A read error may produce the germline difference seen at one junction end. The chain links TRBV5-1 to TRBJ2-5; D remains unclear. CDR1 and CDR2 from the germline V gene are SGHRS and YFSETQ. This CDR3 contains 12 residues. The CDR3 DNA reads as TGTGCCAGCAGTCTCTTACAAGAGACCCAGTACTTC. Translating it yields CASSLLQETQYF.

The chain links TRBV4-1 to TRBJ2-7; 7 bases agree with TRBD1. The CDR3 runs 13 residues. Germline loops: CDR1 MGHRA, CDR2 YSYEKL. The junction had 3 bases not matched to a gene; V was cut back by 0 bases and J by 7 bases. The chain's CDR3 is CASSQDRGQEQYF. Here the CDR3 DNA reads TGCGCCAGCAGCCAAGATCGGGGACAGGAGCAGTACTTC.

A few counts support this clonotype. The gene calls are TRBV11-1 and TRBJ1-1, with D hard to call. The length of the CDR3 is 14 residues. V lost 5 bases and J 2 bases, leaving 12 bases between the germline ends. Germline-derived CDR1 and CDR2 are SGHAT and FQDESV (reference sequence). As DNA, the CDR3 is TGTGCCAGCAGCCCCCCGTTGGGAAACACTGAAGCTTTCTTT. Translation gives CASSPPLGNTEAFF.